This T cell receptor (beta chain) was recorded in a study of cytomegalovirus exposure and HLA in healthy donors. Study details: Previous work identified 100 million or so unique TCR beta sequences from 150 million to 200 million T cells. Study results and caveats: Donors belonging to an Asian-associated ancestry cluster reportedly showed fewer N-insertions in productive TCRs than the roughly 680-donor mean, according to what a later analysis found.

As regards this clone: What it recognizes is unknown.

In the PCR, 60 Vbeta and 13 Jbeta primers were used. Authors' data handling: Later, an analysis found about 80 million unique TCR beta chains, and around 12 million of these were shared. Libraries were prepared by immunoSEQ multiplex PCR; TCRdb keeps only in-frame clonotypes and omits some of them. From that table come the V and J calls and clone size; the DNA was used to work out D and trimming. The sample gives 77,000 or so clones, 78% of which show up once; 1.6% is in the top ten. Germline V lookup: CDR1 MDHEN, CDR2 SYDVKM. The CDR3 length is 13 residues. With 4 bases removed from V and 1 base from J, the gap between germline ends came to 7 bases.

Sequenced material: PBMCs. The sequence derives from a man aged 35 to 55 in good health and CMV-seronegative. The rearrangement uses TRBV28 and TRBJ1-1; D perhaps matches TRBD1 (6 bases). CDR3 sequence: CASSWTANTEAFF. The CDR3 region has the DNA TGTGCCAGCAGTTGGACAGCGAACACTGAAGCTTTCTTT.